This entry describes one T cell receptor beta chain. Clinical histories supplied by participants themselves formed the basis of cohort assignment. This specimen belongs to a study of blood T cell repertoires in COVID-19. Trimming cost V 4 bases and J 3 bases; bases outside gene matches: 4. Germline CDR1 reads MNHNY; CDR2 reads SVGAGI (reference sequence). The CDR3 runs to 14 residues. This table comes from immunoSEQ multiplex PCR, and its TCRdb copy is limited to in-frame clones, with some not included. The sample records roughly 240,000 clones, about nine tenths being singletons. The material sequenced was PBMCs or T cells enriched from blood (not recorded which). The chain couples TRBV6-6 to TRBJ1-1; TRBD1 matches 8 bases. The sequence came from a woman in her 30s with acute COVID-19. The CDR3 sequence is CASSSDRVYTEAFF. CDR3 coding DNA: TGTGCCAGCAGTTCGGACAGGGTATACACTGAAGCTTTCTTT.